Below are 27 T cell receptor beta chains sequenced from a single sample in a study of shared clonotypes between healthy human individuals. Sequencing was performed with immunoSEQ multiplex PCR; in TCRdb, only in-frame clones are kept and a portion is missing. The sample carries more than 500,000 clones, about 95% recorded once. Cells designated naive CD8 were CD45RO-negative and were positively selected for CCR7, with terminally differentiated effector memory CD45RA+ cells excluded. Sequencing was carried out using naive CD8+ T cells sorted from blood. The receptors here all came from a woman aged 30 to 39 in good health.

The table lists this clone with a few counts. The chain recombines TRBV28 with TRBJ1-1; 7 nucleotides align to TRBD1. Germline lookup yields CDR1 MDHEN and CDR2 SYDVKM. This CDR3 region has 14 residues. With V trimmed by 6 bases and J by 7 bases, 11 bases remained unmatched. The CDR3 here is CASSHPADRDEAFF. The DNA of the CDR3 is TGTGCCAGCAGCCACCCCGCCGACAGGGATGAAGCTTTCTTT.

V and J are TRBV4-1 and TRBJ2-7, with 8 bases that match TRBD1. The V segment lost 3 bases and the J segment 2 bases; nucleotides outside the gene matches: 3. The CDR3 spans 14 residues. The germline V gene encodes CDR1 MGHRA and CDR2 YSYEKL. The CDR3 DNA reads TGCGCCAGCAGCCAGGGACAGGCTACCTACGAGCAGTACTTC. Encoded protein: CASSQGQATYEQYF.

The chain is built from TRBV6-5 and TRBJ1-4; a weak D match, TRBD1 (5 bases). Germline loops: CDR1 MNHEY, CDR2 SVGAGI. The CDR3 totals 15 residues. V gave up 0 bases and J gave up 6 bases, with 11 bases separating them. CDR3 DNA: TGTGCCAGCAGTTACTCGAGGCAGGGTGATGAAAAACTGTTTTTT. This codes for CASSYSRQGDEKLFF.

The chain joins TRBV27 to TRBJ1-5, with D hard to call. Germline V gene data show CDR1 as MNHEY and CDR2 as SMNVEV (reference sequence). V was trimmed by 6 bases and J by 3 bases, leaving 12 bases between them. The CDR3 spans 14 residues. The CDR3 protein is CASSSLGINQPQHF. The DNA of the CDR3 is TGTGCCAGCAGCTCCCTGGGGATCAATCAGCCCCAGCATTTT.

This chain connects TRBV10-3 to TRBJ1-1; D may be TRBD1 (5 bases). The length of the CDR3 is 17 residues. Germline CDR1 reads ENHRY; CDR2 reads SYGVKD. Trimming took 0 bases from V and 2 from J, leaving 16 bases between them. Here the CDR3 reads CAISESIFGRANTEAFF. The CDR3 coding sequence is TGTGCCATCAGTGAGTCGATTTTCGGCAGGGCAAACACTGAAGCTTTCTTT.

The V gene is TRBV6-5, the J gene TRBJ1-1; D may be TRBD1 (5 bases). V dropped 5 bases and J dropped 3 bases, with 13 bases sitting between them. Germline V lookup: CDR1 MNHEY, CDR2 SVGAGI. The CDR3 extends over 14 amino acids. CDR3 nucleotide sequence: TGTGCCAGCAGTAAACCAGGGATTTACACTGAAGCTTTCTTT. It specifies CASSKPGIYTEAFF.

The chain is built from TRBV7-8 and TRBJ1-4; D is unclear. Per germline, CDR1 SGHVS and CDR2 FQNEAQ. CDR3 length: 15 amino acids. Trimming took off 2 bases at V and 8 bases at J, with 15 bases between the two ends. CDR3 nucleotides: TGTGCCAGCAGCTTAAGAAGATGGGGTGACGAAAAACTGTTTTTT. This codes for CASSLRRWGDEKLFF.

The V gene is TRBV28, the J gene TRBJ2-3, with 10 nucleotides matching TRBD1. Germline CDR1 and CDR2: MDHEN and SYDVKM. The CDR3 runs to 17 residues. The V segment lost 5 bases and the J segment 6 bases; nucleotides outside the gene matches: 14. The CDR3 spells CASSPSAWGTGADTQYF. The CDR3 DNA reads as TGTGCCAGCAGTCCCTCGGCCTGGGGGACAGGGGCGGATACGCAGTATTTT.

V and J are TRBV7-9 and TRBJ1-1; D is unclear. The V gene's germline CDR1 is SEHNR and CDR2 FQNEAQ (reference sequence). The CDR3 runs 15 residues. The V and J ends lost 4 bases and 1 base respectively, with 13 bases between them. Here the CDR3 DNA reads TGTGCCAGCAGCTCCAGCGGGCTAGCGAACACTGAAGCTTTCTTT. This gives the protein CASSSSGLANTEAFF.

The V gene is TRBV11-2, the J gene TRBJ1-5; D call uncertain. The CDR3 totals 16 residues. The V gene lost 1 base and the J gene lost 1 base, with 11 bases spanning the gap. CDR1 and CDR2 from the germline V gene are SGHAT and FQNNGV. In DNA form, the CDR3 reads TGTGCCAGCAGCTTAGGGGCCTCGGGGAGCAATCAGCCCCAGCATTTT. Residues: CASSLGASGSNQPQHF.

The chain combines TRBV5-6 with TRBJ1-1; D is ambiguous. The V gene's germline CDR1 is SGHDT and CDR2 YYEEEE. There are 13 residues in the CDR3. V lost 0 bases and J lost 2, with 5 bases in between. CDR3 loop: CASSLEPNTEAFF. CDR3 in DNA: TGTGCCAGCAGCTTGGAGCCCAACACTGAAGCTTTCTTT.

This clone was picked up one time. This chain joins TRBV5-1 and TRBJ2-7; 7 bases are a match to TRBD2. Germline loops: CDR1 SGHRS, CDR2 YFSETQ. J was trimmed by 5 bases and V by 7 bases; bases with no gene match: 15. The CDR3 has 15 amino acids. CDR3 amino acids: CASAPSGRESHEQYF. The CDR3 DNA is TGCGCCAGCGCACCCAGCGGGCGGGAGTCGCACGAGCAGTACTTC. Full variable domain (missing parts from reference TRBV5-1 and TRBJ2-7): KAGVTQTPRYLIKTRGQQVTLSCSPISGHRSVSWYQQTPGQGLQFLFEYFSETQRNKGNFPGRFSGRQFSNSRSEMNVSTLELGDSALYLCASAPSGRESHEQYFGPGTRLTVT.

This rearrangement joins TRBV7-8 to TRBJ1-5, with TRBD1 matching 10 bases. The J segment lost 1 base and the V segment lost 5 bases, leaving 8 bases of the junction unmatched. Germline CDR1 SGHVS, CDR2 FQNEAQ. This CDR3 is 17 amino acids long. CDR3 loop: CASSPTGGTYSNQPQHF. In DNA form, the CDR3 reads TGTGCCAGCAGCCCGACAGGGGGCACCTACAGCAATCAGCCCCAGCATTTT. Based on the CDR3 plus reference TRBV7-8 and TRBJ1-5, the full variable domain is GAGVSQSPRYKVAKRGQDVALRCDPISGHVSLFWYQQALGQGPEFLTYFQNEAQLDKSGLPSDRFFAERPEGSVSTLKIQRTQQEDSAVYLCASSPTGGTYSNQPQHFGDGTRLSIL.

The rearrangement links TRBV5-1 to TRBJ1-4; the D is unclear. This CDR3 is built from 15 residues. V was trimmed by 0 bases and J by 8 bases, leaving 14 bases between them. CDR1 and CDR2 (germline): SGHRS, YFSETQ. The CDR3 DNA is TGCGCCAGCAGCTTGGGTGTCACGACCTACGAAAAACTGTTTTTT. Translated: CASSLGVTTYEKLFF.

V is TRBV6-5 and J is TRBJ2-7; 8 bases agree with TRBD1. Germline values: CDR1 MNHEY, CDR2 SVGAGI. V shed 7 bases and J 6 bases; nucleotides not matched to a gene: 5. CDR3 length: 12 amino acids. The CDR3 reads CASKTGAGEQYF. Written as DNA, the CDR3 is TGTGCCAGCAAGACAGGGGCTGGCGAGCAGTACTTC.

This chain joins TRBV7-9 and TRBJ2-3, with D possibly being TRBD1 (6 bases). The CDR3 is 15 amino acids. V lost 1 base and J lost 10, with 18 bases in between. CDR1 and CDR2 (germline): SEHNR, FQNEAQ (reference sequence). Here the CDR3 DNA reads TGTGCCAGCAGCTTAGGCGGCTGGGGGCAGTCTGCGCAGTATTTT. This encodes CASSLGGWGQSAQYF.

The chain joins TRBV19 to TRBJ2-7; TRBD2 might be the D (6 bases). This CDR3 spans 13 amino acids. V was trimmed by 6 bases and J by 1 base, leaving 10 bases between them. Germline V gives CDR1 LNHDA, CDR2 SQIVND (reference sequence). The CDR3 coding sequence is TGTGCCAGTAGCAATAGCGGATCCTACGAGCAGTACTTC. Residues: CASSNSGSYEQYF.

The V and J genes are TRBV30 and TRBJ2-7, with no clear D. Germline CDR1 reads GTSNPN; CDR2 reads SVGIG (reference sequence). CDR3 size: 12 residues. With 2 bases removed from V and 2 bases from J, the gap between germline ends came to 7 bases. CDR3 nucleotides: TGTGCCTGGAGTTTGGCCACCTACGAGCAGTACTTC. It codes for CAWSLATYEQYF. Full variable domain (missing parts from reference TRBV30 and TRBJ2-7): SQTIHQWPATLVQPVGSPLSLECTVEGTSNPNLYWYRQAAGRGLQLLFYSVGIGQISSEVPQNLSASRPQDRQFILSSKKLLLSDSGFYLCAWSLATYEQYFGPGTRLTVT.

The chain employs TRBV7-8 and TRBJ2-2; 7 bases are shared with TRBD2. J was trimmed by 3 bases and V by 5 bases; bases with no gene match: 12. The germline CDR1 and CDR2 sequences are SGHVS and FQNEAQ. The CDR3 covers 17 residues. CDR3 bases: TGTGCCAGCAGCCTAAATGGGTTAGCGGGCCACACCGGGGAGCTGTTTTTT. Translation: CASSLNGLAGHTGELFF.

The J gene is TRBJ1-5, the V gene TRBV28, with D maybe TRBD1 (5 bases). Germline CDR1 MDHEN, CDR2 SYDVKM. V was pared by 7 bases and J by 0 bases, with 13 bases between. This CDR3 has 15 amino acids. As DNA, the CDR3 is TGTGCCAGCACACTGACTGGGGGTAGCAATCAGCCCCAGCATTTT. It specifies CASTLTGGSNQPQHF.

This clone showed up just once. The chain is built from TRBV5-4 and TRBJ2-7, with D unresolved. The V gene's germline CDR1 is SGHNT and CDR2 YYREEE (reference sequence). The length of the CDR3 is 15 residues. V was pared by 0 bases and J by 4 bases, with 14 bases between. The CDR3 sequence: CASSLDWQEPYEQYF. The CDR3 DNA follows: TGTGCCAGCAGCTTGGATTGGCAGGAGCCGTACGAGCAGTACTTC.

Written as DNA, the CDR3 is TGCGCCAGCAGCTTGGATCCAGCCTCCCCCTATGGCTACACCTTC. Its protein product is CASSLDPASPYGYTF. The rearrangement links TRBV5-1 to TRBJ1-2; D is undetermined. V gave up 0 bases and J gave up 4 bases, with 13 bases separating them. The CDR3 has 15 residues. Germline CDR1 and CDR2: SGHRS and YFSETQ. Looking up the rest from reference TRBV5-1 and TRBJ1-2 gives the full variable domain: KAGVTQTPRYLIKTRGQQVTLSCSPISGHRSVSWYQQTPGQGLQFLFEYFSETQRNKGNFPGRFSGRQFSNSRSEMNVSTLELGDSALYLCASSLDPASPYGYTFGSGTRLTVV.

CDR3 sequence: CASSSGEGQPNTEAFF. As DNA, the CDR3 is TGTGCCAGCAGTTCAGGGGAAGGGCAACCGAACACTGAAGCTTTCTTT. The chain combines TRBV7-9 with TRBJ1-1; tentative D call: TRBD1 (6 bases). Germline V lookup: CDR1 SEHNR, CDR2 FQNEAQ (reference sequence). Trimming cost V 6 bases and J 1 base, with 18 bases left between them. The CDR3 is 16 amino acids.

V gene TRBV6-5 combines with J gene TRBJ2-1; D is unclear. CDR3 length equals 15 residues. Germline V gene sequence: CDR1 MNHEY, CDR2 SVGAGI. The germline V and J ends were trimmed by 5 bases and 0 bases, with 11 bases remaining between them. CDR3: CASSTPRSSYNEQFF. CDR3 bases: TGTGCCAGCAGTACCCCTCGGAGCTCCTACAATGAGCAGTTCTTC.

The J gene is TRBJ2-7, the V gene TRBV10-3, with D possibly TRBD2 on 6 matching bases. The V and J ends lost 3 bases and 3 bases respectively, with 9 bases between them. CDR3 length: 13 amino acids. Germline CDR1 and CDR2: ENHRY and SYGVKD. The CDR3 region has the DNA TGTGCCATCAGTGAAGCAGCGGGCTACGAGCAGTACTTC. Encoded protein: CAISEAAGYEQYF.

This sequence joins TRBV6-4 and TRBJ2-7; tentative D call: TRBD1 (6 bases). CDR1 MRHNA and CDR2 SNTAGT come from the germline V gene. This CDR3 comprises 11 residues. With 8 bases removed from V and 10 bases from J, the gap between germline ends came to 15 bases. CDR3 nucleotides: TGTGCCAGCGGATTGGACAGCCCACAGTACTTC. Protein product: CASGLDSPQYF.

This clone appeared a single time. J is TRBJ1-1 and V is TRBV4-2, with unresolved D. Germline lookup yields CDR1 LGHNA and CDR2 YNFKEQ. Trimming removed 0 bases from V and 1 base from J, with 9 bases in between. The CDR3 loop spans 15 amino acids. CDR3 nucleotides: TGTGCCAGCAGCCAAGAACGTAGCTCGAACACTGAAGCTTTCTTT. Translating it yields CASSQERSSNTEAFF.